Listed here is a single T cell receptor beta chain. These data come from a study of blood T cell repertoires in COVID-19. On the study more broadly: COVID-19 samples collected from the United States, Italy and Spain covered acute and convalescent phases. Sample material is recorded as cDNA or gDNA derived from T cells, B-cell-depleted T cells, or PBMCs.

Source study methods: Using reference gene primer amplification, nucleated cell counts were estimated. Some clones are missing from TCRdb's copy, which holds only in-frame ones; the method was immunoSEQ multiplex PCR. Clonal size and the V and J genes are those of that table, whereas D and trimming came from the DNA. In the table there are under 200,000 clones, around 85% of which are singletons. Sequencing was carried out using peripheral blood. This TCR was sampled from a woman of 80 years or more with acute or convalescent COVID-19.

CDR3 sequence: CASSQSLDRAQHF. As DNA, the CDR3 is TGTGCCAGTAGTCAATCTCTGGACAGGGCCCAGCATTTT. V gene TRBV19 combines with J gene TRBJ1-5; 8 positions match TRBD1. Germline V CDR1 and CDR2: LNHDA, SQIVND (reference sequence). V was clipped by 5 bases and J by 11 bases; unmatched bases: 8. CDR3 length: 13 amino acids.